This paragraph reports one T cell receptor beta chain. Antigen specificity is unknown. These data are taken from a study of OX40 agonist ivuxolimab in advanced cancers. General study findings and limits: Individuals who were partial responders at 0.1-3.0 mg/kg had clonal expansion that ranked among the lowest.

Sequencing used immunoSEQ multiplex PCR; TCRdb keeps in-frame clones, though not all of them. The sample contains tens of thousands of clones, roughly 86% of which appear only once. The V and J ends lost 5 bases and 2 bases respectively, with 10 bases between them. The germline gives CDR1 SGHRS, CDR2 YFSETQ. This CDR3 contains 13 residues. J is TRBJ1-1 and V is TRBV5-1; D gene unclear. Sample: CD4+ or CD8+ T cells sorted from blood, taken in a trial of the OX40 agonist ivuxolimab. This clonotype originated in an adult with an advanced solid tumor such as melanoma, head and neck, liver or kidney cancer. As DNA, the CDR3 is TGCGCCAGCAGTGGAAAGGGAAACACTGAAGCTTTCTTT. It is translated as CASSGKGNTEAFF.